One and the same sample provided the 23 T cell receptor beta chains below, sequenced in a study of blood T cell repertoires in COVID-19 (dated by TCRdb to the early 2020s). Library construction relied on the immunoSEQ multiplex PCR assay. The table comes from immuneACCESS by way of TCRdb, which keeps in-frame sequences with V and J called. Part of the clones is missing from these tables; in studies checked, under half for an unresolved V gene and the rest for unknown reasons. This sample gives around 240,000 clones in total; roughly 85% of them show up just once. The ten largest make up less than 2.5% of the sample. The specimen was PBMCs or T cells enriched from blood (not recorded which). The receptor set was obtained from a woman in her 50s who had recovered from COVID-19.

The chain is built from TRBV6-2 or TRBV6-3 and TRBJ2-3, with TRBD2 matching over 13 bases. V lost 3 bases, J lost 3 bases, and 15 bases stayed unmatched. The CDR3 runs 20 residues. Germline V CDR1 and CDR2: MNHEY, SVGEGT. The CDR3 bases are TGTGCCAGCAGTTATCCGGGACATCACCGGACTAGCGGGAGAACAGATACGCAGTATTTT. It codes for CASSYPGHHRTSGRTDTQYF.

This chain joins TRBV19 and TRBJ1-2, with D possibly matching TRBD1 (5 bases). The germline gives CDR1 LNHDA, CDR2 SQIVND (reference sequence). V lost 8 bases to trimming and J lost 0 bases, with 13 bases between them. CDR3 length: 14 amino acids. The CDR3 bases are TGTGCCAGTCAAACAGGAGTTACTAACTATGGCTACACCTTC. Its translation is CASQTGVTNYGYTF.

V gene TRBV6-5 combines with J gene TRBJ2-1, with a weak D call TRBD2 (5 bases). Germline V gene lookup returns CDR1 MNHEY and CDR2 SVGAGI. The CDR3 is 14 amino acids. V was shortened by 2 bases and J by 0 bases, with 5 bases between the two germline ends. Here the CDR3 reads CASSYAGSYNEQFF. In nucleotides, the CDR3 is TGTGCCAGCAGTTACGCGGGCTCCTACAATGAGCAGTTCTTC.

This clone was recorded only once. This rearrangement joins TRBV7-2 to TRBJ2-3; TRBD1 matches 9 bases. From germline, CDR1 is SGHTA and CDR2 FQGNSA. The V gene end was trimmed by 5 bases and the J gene end by 7 bases; junction bases not matched to a gene: 7. CDR3 size: 14 residues. CDR3 protein: CASSRDRVVNTQYF. DNA of the CDR3: TGTGCCAGCAGCCGGGACAGGGTGGTAAATACGCAGTATTTT.

The V call is TRBV18, the J call TRBJ1-2; 9 bases map to TRBD1. The CDR3 is 14 amino acids. Trimming took 4 bases from V and 6 from J; bases not matched to a gene: 6. Germline lookup yields CDR1 KGHSH and CDR2 LQKENI. CDR3 nucleotide sequence: TGTGCCAGCTCACAAACCACAGGGGGCGATGGCTACACCTTC. This gives the protein CASSQTTGGDGYTF.

The chain has TRBV5-6 and TRBJ1-5; 11 bases are a match to TRBD1. Germline-derived CDR1 and CDR2 are SGHDT and YYEEEE. With 5 bases clipped from V and 2 bases from J, the junction kept 9 bases outside the gene matches. This CDR3 region has 17 residues. The CDR3 nucleotides read TGTGCCAGCAGAGCCGTAGGACAGGGGGCCGGCAATCAGCCCCAGCATTTT. Translating it yields CASRAVGQGAGNQPQHF.

The V and J genes are TRBV15 and TRBJ1-4, with TRBD1 matching over 11 bases. After removal of 2 bases from V and 5 bases from J, the junction contained 7 bases not matched to a gene. Germline V lookup: CDR1 LNHNV, CDR2 YYDKDF (reference sequence). CDR3 length: 17 residues. In DNA, the CDR3 is TGTGCCACCAGCAGACTCCGGGACAGGGGGTCCAATGAAAAACTGTTTTTT. This codes for CATSRLRDRGSNEKLFF. The entire variable domain, with the rest obtained from reference TRBV15 and TRBJ1-4, is as follows: DAMVIQNPRYQVTQFGKPVTLSCSQTLNHNVMYWYQQKSSQAPKLLFHYYDKDFNNEADTPDNFQSRRPNTSFCFLDIRSPGLGDTAMYLCATSRLRDRGSNEKLFFGSGTQLSVL.

V and J are TRBV28 and TRBJ2-1, with D possibly TRBD1 on 6 matching bases. From germline, CDR1 is MDHEN and CDR2 SYDVKM. The CDR3 covers 14 residues. V was cut by 3 bases and J by 11 bases, with 17 bases left in between. The CDR3, as DNA: TGTGCCAGCAGTTTTAGGACAGATGTGAACCAGCAGTTCTTC. This codes for CASSFRTDVNQQFF.

This sequence joins TRBV2 and TRBJ2-7, with D perhaps TRBD1 (6 bases). Trimming took 6 bases from V and 12 from J, leaving 15 bases between them. There are 11 residues in the CDR3. Germline CDR1 reads SNHLY; CDR2 reads FYNNEI. CDR3 residues: CASRTRDKMYF. As DNA, the CDR3 is TGTGCCAGCAGAACCCGGGACAAGATGTACTTC. The whole variable domain, filled in from reference TRBV2 and TRBJ2-7, reads EPEVTQTPSHQVTQMGQEVILRCVPISNHLYFYWYRQILGQKVEFLVSFYNNEISEKSEIFDDQFSVERPDGSNFTLKIRSTKLEDSAMYFCASRTRDKMYFGPGTRLTVT.

V usage is TRBV28 and J usage is TRBJ2-7; 9 bases fit TRBD1. The germline gives CDR1 MDHEN, CDR2 SYDVKM. V shed 1 base, J shed 8 bases, and the junction held 6 bases outside the gene matches. The CDR3 runs 14 residues. CDR3 protein: CASSLSGTGPQQYF. The CDR3 DNA follows: TGTGCCAGCAGTTTATCAGGGACAGGGCCCCAGCAGTACTTC.

This chain uses TRBV28 with TRBJ2-6; D unclear. Germline loops: CDR1 MDHEN, CDR2 SYDVKM. The V gene lost 7 bases and the J gene lost 4 bases, with 14 bases spanning the gap. CDR3 length equals 15 residues. This chain's CDR3 is CASNSRVSGANVLTF. CDR3 sequence (DNA): TGTGCCAGCAACTCACGGGTCTCCGGGGCCAACGTCCTGACTTTC.

The chain has TRBV3-1 (or the pseudogene TRBV3-2) and TRBJ2-5; 11 positions agree with TRBD2. The V gene end was trimmed by 1 base and the J gene end by 3 bases; junction bases not matched to a gene: 10. Germline V lookup: CDR1 LGHDT, CDR2 YNNKEL (reference sequence). CDR3 size: 18 residues. CDR3 protein: CASSQVVAGGPSEETQYF. Here the CDR3 DNA reads TGTGCCAGCAGCCAAGTCGTAGCGGGAGGGCCTAGCGAAGAGACCCAGTACTTC.

CDR3 sequence reads: CASSRVNTEAFF. The CDR3 DNA is TGTGCCAGCAGTCGTGTAAACACTGAAGCTTTCTTT. The chain combines TRBV28 with TRBJ1-1, with no clear D. V lost 5 bases to trimming and J lost 2 bases, with 6 bases between them. CDR1 MDHEN and CDR2 SYDVKM come from the germline V gene. The CDR3 runs 12 residues.

This clone was observed once. V usage is TRBV5-5 and J usage is TRBJ2-3; TRBD1 matches 9 bases. Trimming at V came to 3 bases and at J to 0 bases, leaving 5 bases not matched to a gene. Germline V gene lookup returns CDR1 SGHKS and CDR2 YYEKEE (reference sequence). This CDR3 is built from 16 residues. The CDR3 protein is CASSWGQGRSTDTQYF. For the CDR3, the DNA is TGTGCCAGCAGCTGGGGACAGGGACGAAGCACAGATACGCAGTATTTT. The full variable domain, rest sourced from reference TRBV5-5 and TRBJ2-3, is DAGVTQSPTHLIKTRGQQVTLRCSPISGHKSVSWYQQVLGQGPQFIFQYYEKEERGRGNFPDRFSARQFPNYSSELNVNALLLGDSALYLCASSWGQGRSTDTQYFGPGTRLTVL.

In its sample, this clone was seen once. The V gene is TRBV2, the J gene TRBJ2-2; 9 bases line up with TRBD1. The CDR3 spans 16 residues. The germline CDR1 and CDR2 sequences are SNHLY and FYNNEI. With V trimmed by 5 bases and J by 0 bases, 4 bases remained unmatched. CDR3 residues: CASSPRTGANTGELFF. CDR3 DNA: TGTGCCAGCAGTCCTAGGACAGGGGCGAACACCGGGGAGCTGTTTTTT.

This chain uses TRBV27 with TRBJ2-1; TRBD2 matches 10 bases. Unmatched junction bases numbered 6, after V lost 3 bases and J lost 4 bases. Germline CDR1 MNHEY, CDR2 SMNVEV (reference sequence). The CDR3 runs 16 residues. CDR3 in amino acids: CASSFLRTSGYNEQFF. The DNA for the CDR3 is TGTGCCAGCAGTTTCTTGCGGACTAGCGGTTACAATGAGCAGTTCTTC.

This chain uses TRBV11-2 with TRBJ2-1; TRBD1 is a possible D gene (5 bases). Per the germline V gene, CDR1 is SGHAT and CDR2 is FQNNGV. Deletions cut 3 bases from V and 9 bases from J, with 12 bases between. The CDR3 consists of 13 residues. In nucleotides, the CDR3 is TGTGCCAGCAGCTTGACCTTTAGGGGTGAGCAGTTCTTC. Residues: CASSLTFRGEQFF.

The rearrangement uses TRBV18 and TRBJ1-1; 12 nucleotides agree with TRBD1. Losses at the gene ends were 2 bases for V and 10 bases for J; bases not matched to a gene: 5. The germline gives CDR1 KGHSH, CDR2 LQKENI. The CDR3 consists of 14 residues. As DNA, the CDR3 is TGTGCCAGCTCACCAGGGACAGGGGGCCCGAGAGCTTTCTTT. Amino acid sequence: CASSPGTGGPRAFF.

The gene calls are TRBV3-1 (or the pseudogene TRBV3-2) and TRBJ1-2; D unclear. The ends were cut back, 1 base at V and 4 bases at J, with 10 bases in the middle. In germline, CDR1 is LGHDT, CDR2 YNNKEL (reference sequence). This CDR3 contains 14 residues. The CDR3 region has the DNA TGTGCCAGCAGCCAAGGATCCGGGAGCTATGGCTACACCTTC. Its translation: CASSQGSGSYGYTF.

The chain combines TRBV24-1 with TRBJ1-2; 10 bases align to TRBD1. The CDR3 loop spans 11 amino acids. From germline, CDR1 is KGHDR and CDR2 SFDVKD. J lost 10 bases, V lost 8 bases, and 3 bases had no gene match. This CDR3 is CATMTGGAYTF. The DNA of the CDR3 is TGTGCCACCATGACAGGGGGCGCCTACACCTTC.

The rearrangement uses TRBV27 and TRBJ1-2, with 8 positions matching TRBD1. After removal of 2 bases from V and 8 bases from J, the junction contained 4 bases not matched to a gene. CDR3 length: 13 amino acids. CDR1 and CDR2 from the germline V gene are MNHEY and SMNVEV (reference sequence). CDR3 sequence reads: CASSLGQGVGYTF. Written as DNA, the CDR3 is TGTGCCAGCAGTTTAGGACAGGGAGTGGGCTACACCTTC.

The chain is built from TRBV6-5 and TRBJ1-1; 10 bases line up with TRBD1. The CDR3 has 12 residues. Per the germline V gene, CDR1 is MNHEY and CDR2 is SVGAGI. V dropped 7 bases and J dropped 8; count of bases not matched to a gene: 4. The CDR3 DNA reads TGTGCCAGCACCCCGGACAGGGGGGAAGCTTTCTTT. It encodes CASTPDRGEAFF.

This chain joins TRBV19 and TRBJ1-5; maybe TRBD1 (6 bases). Per germline, CDR1 LNHDA and CDR2 SQIVND (reference sequence). Trimming removed 1 base from V and 0 bases from J, with 13 bases in between. The CDR3 has 17 residues. The CDR3 DNA sequence: TGTGCCAGTAGTATAGTGGCGGACAGCTCTAGCAATCAGCCCCAGCATTTT. Translating it yields CASSIVADSSSNQPQHF.